The clone carrying this TCR beta chain was detected ten times or more. As for time point: after trial treatment. Treatment noted: LDRT plus nivolumab, ipilimumab, low-dose cyclophosphamide and aspirin (RACIN trial). The data originate from a study of low-dose radiotherapy and immunotherapy resistance in tumors. The ends lost 3 bases at V and 2 bases at J; junction bases unmatched: 9. This CDR3 has 16 residues. Germline values: CDR1 KGHSH, CDR2 LQKENI. Using a constant-region primer together with a V-primer adapter, TCRs were subjected to 20 PCR cycles of amplification. TCRdb processed the reads anew with MiXCR; each CDR3 protein has one entry. This table holds roughly 48,000 distinct CDR3 sequences, approximately 35% found once.

The specimen was PBMCs, collected after low-dose radiotherapy plus immunotherapy. This sequence originates from a male donor with rectosigmoid adenocarcinoma. This sequence joins TRBV18 and TRBJ1-2; 7 positions agree with TRBD1. The CDR3 DNA sequence: TGTGCCAGCTCACCTCCCCAGGGGGTGTTCAACTATGGCTACACCTTC. Encoded protein: CASSPPQGVFNYGYTF.